These 18 T cell receptor beta chains originate from one sample sequenced in a study of T cells in Graves' hyperthyroidism and ophthalmopathy. TCR beta CDR3 region amplification was performed from RNA transcripts. First-round RT-PCR of the TCR CDR3 relied on the HTBI primer set. TCRdb called the multiplex PCR reads again in MiXCR, with one record for every CDR3 protein. The sample consists of more than 450,000 distinct CDR3 sequences, 15% to 20% of them appearing once. Sequenced: blood. All receptors derive from a man aged 35 to 55 with Graves' ophthalmopathy.

The chain is built from TRBV10-2 and TRBJ2-2; possibly TRBD1 for D (6 bases). The CDR3 runs 15 residues. Deletions cut 10 bases from V and 5 bases from J, with 20 bases between. The germline CDR1 and CDR2 sequences are WSHSY and SAAADI. DNA of the CDR3: TGCGCCACCGGACAGAGGGGGAGATGGACCGGGGAGCTGTTTTTT. It yields the protein CATGQRGRWTGELFF.

The sample holds a few counts of this clonotype. The J gene is TRBJ2-5, the V gene TRBV7-8; D remains ambiguous. V shed 1 base and J shed 0 bases, with 6 bases lying between them. CDR3 size: 14 residues. Germline-derived CDR1 and CDR2 are SGHVS and FQNEAQ. CDR3 residues: CASSLGWNQETQYF. DNA of the CDR3: TGTGCCAGCAGCTTAGGTTGGAACCAAGAGACCCAGTACTTC.

The chain uses TRBV5-4 and TRBJ1-2; 8 bases align to TRBD1. Germline V CDR1 and CDR2: SGHNT, YYREEE (reference sequence). With 4 bases clipped from V and 0 bases from J, the junction kept 8 bases outside the gene matches. The CDR3 has 16 residues. CDR3 in DNA: TGTGCCAGCAGCCCGCTCCGACAGGGGTCTAACTATGGCTACACCTTC. Translated: CASSPLRQGSNYGYTF.

On this clonotype itself: The germline gene is not matched at one end of the junction; a read error may be the cause. The CDR3: CASSLYSFTDAQYF. In DNA, the CDR3 is TGTGCCAGCAGTTTATATAGCTTCACAGATGCGCAGTATTTT. The chain combines TRBV28 with TRBJ2-3, with D uncertain. Germline CDR1 and CDR2: MDHEN and SYDVKM. The CDR3 covers 14 residues.

Ten or more counts support this clonotype. The V call is TRBV28, the J call TRBJ2-7, with D hard to call. The CDR3 length is 13 residues. In germline, CDR1 is MDHEN, CDR2 SYDVKM. V lost 1 base and J 4 bases, leaving 8 bases between the germline ends. The CDR3 sequence: CASSLYRIYEQYF. DNA for the CDR3: TGTGCCAGCAGTTTATATCGGATATACGAGCAGTACTTC.

The J gene is TRBJ1-6, the V gene TRBV20-1; D unclear. The CDR3 spans 15 residues. V was shortened by 0 bases and J by 7 bases, with 13 bases between the two germline ends. Germline CDR1 DFQATT, CDR2 SNEGSKA (reference sequence). CDR3 sequence: CSARDLKDFNSPLHF. CDR3 bases: TGCAGTGCTAGAGATCTAAAGGATTTCAATTCACCCCTCCACTTT.

The chain joins TRBV7-9 to TRBJ2-7; D remains ambiguous. Trimming shortened V by 6 bases and J by 7 bases, and 22 bases separated the two germline ends. Germline V gene lookup returns CDR1 SEHNR and CDR2 FQNEAQ (reference sequence). This CDR3 region has 15 residues. The CDR3, as DNA: TGTGCCAGCAGAAGAGTCGCGACTGATTCTTATGAGCAGTACTTC. Amino acid sequence: CASRRVATDSYEQYF.

This clonotype was seen more than once but under ten times. This sequence joins TRBV5-6 and TRBJ2-7; the match to TRBD2 covers 11 bases. J gave up 1 base and V 4 bases, and 10 bases lay outside the gene matches. The CDR3 contains 17 residues. Germline assignment: CDR1 SGHDT and CDR2 YYEEEE. This chain's CDR3 is CASSPIGLAGPSYEQYF. The CDR3 nucleotides are TGTGCCAGCAGCCCGATCGGACTAGCGGGTCCTTCCTACGAGCAGTACTTC.

This clonotype was seen only a few times. The genes are TRBV4-3 and TRBJ2-7; 8 bases are shared with TRBD2. J gave up 3 bases and V 4 bases, and 8 bases lay outside the gene matches. CDR1 and CDR2 from the germline V gene are LGHNA and YSLEER. The CDR3 extends over 15 amino acids. CDR3 in amino acids: CASSRDSGTIYEQYF. DNA for the CDR3: TGCGCCAGCAGCCGGGATAGCGGGACCATCTACGAGCAGTACTTC.

This clonotype was counted a few times. This rearrangement joins TRBV5-1 to TRBJ2-7, with a weak D call TRBD1 (6 bases). Germline loops: CDR1 SGHRS, CDR2 YFSETQ. V lost 4 bases to trimming and J lost 8 bases, with 10 bases between them. This CDR3 is built from 11 residues. CDR3 protein: CASSPGHKQYF. CDR3 DNA sequence: TGCGCCAGCAGCCCGGGACATAAGCAGTACTTC.

In this sample, this clonotype turned up many times. J is TRBJ2-5 and V is TRBV28; TRBD1 is a possible D gene (5 bases). The CDR3 spans 14 residues. Trimming pared 5 bases from V and 0 bases from J, leaving 10 bases between. The germline V gene encodes CDR1 MDHEN and CDR2 SYDVKM. CDR3 DNA sequence: TGTGCCAGCAGTCCCAGACAGTACCAAGAGACCCAGTACTTC. It is translated as CASSPRQYQETQYF.

In this sample, this clonotype turned up many times. The rearrangement uses TRBV2 and TRBJ2-1; TRBD1 or TRBD2 may be the D gene (6 bases each). Germline values: CDR1 SNHLY, CDR2 FYNNEI. This CDR3 spans 15 amino acids. V lost 1 base and J 8 bases, leaving 15 bases between the germline ends. CDR3 bases: TGTGCCAGCAGTGAAGGGTGGGGGCGGGGTGATGAGCAGTTCTTC. Translated, it gives CASSEGWGRGDEQFF.

The rearrangement links TRBV24-1 to TRBJ1-1; possibly TRBD1 for D (5 bases). The germline gives CDR1 KGHDR, CDR2 SFDVKD. The ends were cut back, 7 bases at V and 1 base at J, with 12 bases in the middle. CDR3 length equals 14 residues. The chain's CDR3 is CATSPAGGNTEAFF. Here the CDR3 DNA reads TGTGCCACCAGCCCCGCGGGGGGGAACACTGAAGCTTTCTTT.

This clonotype was seen more than once but under ten times. This chain uses TRBV3-1 with TRBJ2-3; 11 nucleotides match TRBD2. The CDR3 covers 18 residues. CDR1 and CDR2 from the germline V gene are LGHDT and YNNKEL (reference sequence). With V trimmed by 1 base and J by 1 base, 7 bases remained unmatched. CDR3 region: CASSQGGVLAGGTDTQYF. The CDR3 DNA reads TGTGCCAGCAGCCAAGGGGGAGTACTAGCGGGGGGCACAGATACGCAGTATTTT.

The chain employs TRBV28 and TRBJ2-2, with a tentative D call TRBD1 (5 bases). Trimming shortened V by 7 bases and J by 5 bases, and 14 bases separated the two germline ends. Germline values: CDR1 MDHEN, CDR2 SYDVKM. The CDR3 extends over 14 amino acids. In DNA, the CDR3 is TGTGCCAGCATAGCCCAGGGCTGGACCGGGGAGCTGTTTTTT. Residues: CASIAQGWTGELFF.

This clonotype occurred a few times. The chain joins TRBV18 to TRBJ2-7, with TRBD1 matching 9 bases. V shed 6 bases and J 0 bases; nucleotides not matched to a gene: 9. This CDR3 comprises 16 residues. Looked up from germline, CDR1 is KGHSH and CDR2 is LQKENI. CDR3 bases: TGTGCCAGCTCGGAGTCCGGGACAGGGAGCTCCTACGAGCAGTACTTC. Translating it yields CASSESGTGSSYEQYF.

This clonotype was picked up a small number of times. V gene TRBV6-5 combines with J gene TRBJ2-7, with D possibly being TRBD2 (7 bases). CDR1 and CDR2 (germline): MNHEY, SVGAGI. The CDR3 loop spans 16 amino acids. Between the trimmed V and J ends, which lost 0 bases and 3 bases, there was a span of 15 bases. This chain's CDR3 is CASSYSRGGANYEQYF. DNA for the CDR3: TGTGCCAGCAGTTACTCGAGGGGGGGCGCTAACTACGAGCAGTACTTC.

In its sample, this clonotype was seen a few times. The chain links TRBV2 to TRBJ1-4; 7 nucleotides agree with TRBD1. V shed 6 bases and J 0 bases; nucleotides not matched to a gene: 4. The germline V gene encodes CDR1 SNHLY and CDR2 FYNNEI. This CDR3 contains 15 residues. CDR3 coding DNA: TGTGCCAGCAGACGCGGGACAGCAACTAATGAAAAACTGTTTTTT. As protein: CASRRGTATNEKLFF.